The clone carrying this TCR beta chain was detected a few times. Allocation to cohorts depended on clinical history reported by the participants. The source of the sample is a study of blood T cell repertoires in COVID-19. Study in general: Collection of acute and convalescent COVID-19 samples took place in the United States, Italy and Spain.

Per the study methods: Scientists estimated how many nucleated cells there were by amplifying reference gene primers. The method was immunoSEQ multiplex PCR; TCRdb's version includes in-frame clones alone and lacks a portion of them. Clone size and V and J calls were adopted from that table, with D and trimming inferred from the DNA. The repertoire holds about 300,000 clones, roughly nine tenths seen once, with roughly 5.3% in the top ten. CDR3 length equals 14 residues. CDR1 is SNHLY and CDR2 is FYNNEI in the germline V gene. Trimming pared 7 bases from V and 0 bases from J, leaving 12 bases between.

Sequencing was done on a sample of PBMCs or T cells enriched from blood (not recorded which). V usage is TRBV2 and J usage is TRBJ1-1, with D perhaps TRBD1 (6 bases). The source of this sequence is a man aged 55-75 years who had recovered from COVID-19. CDR3 nucleotide sequence: TGTGCCAGCACTTGGACAGAGATGAACACTGAAGCTTTCTTT. Translating it yields CASTWTEMNTEAFF.